Presented here are 11 T cell receptor beta chains from one specimen sequenced in a study of blood T cell repertoires in COVID-19. The protocol was immunoSEQ multiplex PCR, while the TCRdb copy is restricted to in-frame clones and leaves out a portion. This repertoire shows 200,000 to 250,000 clones, 86% found once; its top ten account for around 2.2%. Sequenced input: peripheral blood. The receptors were gathered from a man aged 30-40 years who had recovered from COVID-19.

The chain is built from TRBV11-2 and TRBJ2-7; D is unclear. V was cut by 3 bases and J by 2 bases, with 5 bases left in between. The CDR3 covers 12 residues. Germline CDR1 reads SGHAT; CDR2 reads FQNNGV. The CDR3 bases are TGTGCCAGCAGCTTGGAGCCCTACGAGCAGTACTTC. Translation gives CASSLEPYEQYF. Full variable domain (outside the CDR3, taken from reference TRBV11-2 and TRBJ2-7): EAGVAQSPRYKIIEKRQSVAFWCNPISGHATLYWYQQILGQGPKLLIQFQNNGVVDDSQLPKDRFSAERLKGVDSTLKIQPAKLEDSAVYLCASSLEPYEQYFGPGTRLTVT.

V is TRBV7-6 and J is TRBJ2-7; 8 bases are shared with TRBD2. J lost 5 bases, V lost 5 bases, and 5 bases had no gene match. CDR3 size: 13 residues. Looked up from germline, CDR1 is SGHVS and CDR2 is FNYEAQ. CDR3 in DNA: TGTGCCAGCAGCCCAGCGGGGGACCACGAGCAGTACTTC. It translates to CASSPAGDHEQYF.

The DNA for the CDR3 is TGTGCCAGCTTGGAGACAGGCGCTACCAACTATGGCTACACCTTC. Residues: CASLETGATNYGYTF. The gene calls are TRBV6-1 and TRBJ1-2; D possibly corresponds to TRBD1 (6 bases). Per germline, CDR1 MNHNS and CDR2 SASEGT. The CDR3 has 15 amino acids. V lost 8 bases and J 2 bases, leaving 18 bases between the germline ends.

V usage is TRBV27 and J usage is TRBJ2-1; 7 nucleotides agree with TRBD2. Germline trimming cut 0 bases from V and 2 bases from J; bases unmatched to any gene: 13. CDR1 and CDR2 from the germline V gene are MNHEY and SMNVEV (reference sequence). The CDR3 length is 19 residues. CDR3 protein: CASSLSLPGSGAPYNEQFF. The CDR3 DNA is TGTGCCAGCAGTTTATCCCTCCCGGGAAGCGGGGCTCCCTACAATGAGCAGTTCTTC.

The chain has TRBV30 and TRBJ1-3; no clear D gene. This CDR3 spans 14 amino acids. The germline CDR1 and CDR2 sequences are GTSNPN and SVGIG (reference sequence). V lost 5 bases to trimming and J lost 4 bases, with 15 bases between them. CDR3 amino acids: CAWQSRVSGNTIYF. Here the CDR3 DNA reads TGTGCCTGGCAAAGCCGAGTCTCCGGAAACACCATATATTTT.

The gene calls are TRBV10-1 and TRBJ2-2; weak D call: TRBD2 (7 bases). The CDR3 covers 14 residues. The V gene's germline CDR1 is WNHNN and CDR2 SYGVQD (reference sequence). V was pared by 2 bases and J by 4 bases, with 8 bases between. The CDR3 DNA is TGCGCCAGCAGTGAGAGGGGGGGCACCGGGGAGCTGTTTTTT. Encoded protein: CASSERGGTGELFF.

The chain joins TRBV5-1 to TRBJ1-3, with 9 bases lining up with TRBD1. Looked up from germline, CDR1 is SGHRS and CDR2 is YFSETQ. This CDR3 contains 15 residues. With 4 bases clipped from V and 3 bases from J, the junction kept 5 bases outside the gene matches. Here the CDR3 DNA reads TGCGCCAGCAGCGTGGGACAGGGCGATGGAAACACCATATATTTT. The encoded protein is CASSVGQGDGNTIYF.

The chain employs TRBV10-2 and TRBJ2-7, with 7 positions matching TRBD1. The CDR3 loop spans 15 amino acids. J lost 7 bases, V lost 7 bases, and 16 bases had no gene match. CDR1 and CDR2 (germline): WSHSY, SAAADI. CDR3 loop: CASILPGQPTGEQYF. CDR3 bases: TGCGCCAGCATACTACCGGGACAGCCGACGGGGGAGCAGTACTTC.

V usage is TRBV30 and J usage is TRBJ2-5; a weak D match, TRBD2 (6 bases). This CDR3 is built from 13 residues. Per germline, CDR1 GTSNPN and CDR2 SVGIG (reference sequence). V lost 2 bases and J 5 bases, leaving 12 bases between the germline ends. In nucleotides, the CDR3 is TGTGCCTGGAGTCTAGGAGGGAAGGAGACCCAGTACTTC. Its protein is CAWSLGGKETQYF. The whole variable domain, filled in from reference TRBV30 and TRBJ2-5, reads SQTIHQWPATLVQPVGSPLSLECTVEGTSNPNLYWYRQAAGRGLQLLFYSVGIGQISSEVPQNLSASRPQDRQFILSSKKLLLSDSGFYLCAWSLGGKETQYFGPGTRLLVL.

This clone was observed a single time. The CDR3 reads CASSLQTATDTQYF. The CDR3 coding sequence is TGTGCCAGCAGCTTACAGACAGCCACAGATACGCAGTATTTT. V and J are TRBV7-2 and TRBJ2-3, with D maybe TRBD1 (5 bases). The CDR3 runs 14 residues. Trimming removed 2 bases at V and 2 bases at J, with 8 bases between. CDR1 is SGHTA and CDR2 is FQGNSA in the germline V gene.

V gene TRBV5-4 combines with J gene TRBJ2-3; D is uncertain. Trimming removed 3 bases from V and 4 bases from J, with 3 bases in between. The CDR3 runs 11 residues. From germline, CDR1 is SGHNT and CDR2 YYREEE (reference sequence). The CDR3 DNA is TGTGCCAGCAGCTCGGCAGATACGCAGTATTTT. Translated, it gives CASSSADTQYF.